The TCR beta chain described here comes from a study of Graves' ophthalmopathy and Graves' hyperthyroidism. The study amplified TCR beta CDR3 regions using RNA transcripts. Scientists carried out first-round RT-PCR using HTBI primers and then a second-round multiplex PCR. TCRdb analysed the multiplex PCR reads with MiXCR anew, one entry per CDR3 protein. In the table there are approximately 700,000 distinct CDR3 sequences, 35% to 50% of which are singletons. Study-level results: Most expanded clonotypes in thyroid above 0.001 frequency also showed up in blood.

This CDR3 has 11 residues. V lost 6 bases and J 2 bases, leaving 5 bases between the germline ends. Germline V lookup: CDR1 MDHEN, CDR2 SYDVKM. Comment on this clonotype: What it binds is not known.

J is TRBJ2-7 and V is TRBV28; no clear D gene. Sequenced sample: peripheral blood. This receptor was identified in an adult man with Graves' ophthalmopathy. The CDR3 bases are TGTGCCAGCAGACACGCCTACGAGCAGTACTTC. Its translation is CASRHAYEQYF.